This TCR beta chain was retrieved from a study of response to subunit inactivated influenza vaccine. Regarding the study as a whole: It was the authors' suggestion that each seasonal influenza vaccination recruits few new T cells.

CDR1 LNHNV and CDR2 YYDKDF come from the germline V gene (reference sequence). Trimming took 1 base from V and 5 from J, leaving 11 bases between them. CDR3 length: 14 residues. TCRdb re-derived calls from the RT-PCR reads in MiXCR, one entry per CDR3 protein. The sample includes hundreds of thousands of distinct CDR3 sequences, 10% to 15% seen only once; the top ten take roughly 10%. This clonotype has just a few counts. Its antigen is not identified. The sequencing used PBMCs from blood, collected on the day of vaccination. The receptor comes from a man in his fifties who received an inactivated influenza vaccine. The rearrangement links TRBV15 to TRBJ1-2; D remains ambiguous. The CDR3 coding sequence is TGTGCCACCAGCAGAGCGGGCGGGGATTATGGCTACACCTTC. It yields the protein CATSRAGGDYGYTF.